This T cell receptor (beta chain) was sequenced for a study of Ad26.COV2.S vaccination and SARS-CoV-2 variants. Study-wide context: The donor was enrolled in the Ad26.COV2.S arm of the COV1001 trial. Participants got Ad26.COV2.S intramuscularly, once or twice 56 days apart.

The CDR3 extends over 14 amino acids. Germline CDR1 reads SGDLS; CDR2 reads YYNGEE. V lost 0 bases to trimming and J lost 3 bases, with 8 bases between them. Treatment specified: roughly 20 received Ad26.COV2.S at low or high dose, single or two shots; about five received placebo; per-sample allocation not given. Sampling was performed 63 days after the first vaccine or placebo injection. Boston provided a donor who was an adult aged 18-55 years. Participants' vaccine, an Ad26 vector, delivered Wuhan-strain SARS-CoV-2 spike. Sequencing was performed with immunoSEQ multiplex PCR; in TCRdb, only in-frame clones are kept and a portion is missing. The sample has around 320,000 clones, roughly 84% seen once.

The TCR comes from a person aged 18-65 years who received the Ad26.COV2.S COVID-19 vaccine or a placebo. The sample was peripheral blood, taken in a trial of Ad26.COV2.S vaccine versus placebo. The chain uses TRBV9 and TRBJ2-3; possibly TRBD2 for D (6 bases). CDR3 nucleotide sequence: TGTGCCAGCAGCGTAGACGGGACTACAGATACGCAGTATTTT. Its translation: CASSVDGTTDTQYF.